This is a list of T cell receptor beta chains from one sample in a study of cytomegalovirus exposure and HLA in healthy donors. Here immunoSEQ multiplex PCR was the method, and the copy in TCRdb shows in-frame clones only, minus some. The sample has about 170,000 clones; around 80% are singletons. The source material was PBMCs. Receptor source: a man younger than 35 in good health and CMV-seronegative. CDR3s include the opening cysteine and the closing phenylalanine or tryptophan. A D gene is named only where the DNA matches it firmly. Clone size is shown for a subset of rows, as once, few, many or a class of expanded clone.

j_gene | v_gene | d_gene | abundance | CDR3aa | CDR3nt
TRBJ2-7 | TRBV4-1 | TRBD1 | . | CASSPRPGQGLGEQYF | TGCGCCAGCAGCCCTAGACCGGGACAGGGTTTGGGCGAGCAGTACTTC
TRBJ1-4 | TRBV30 | TRBD1 | few | CAWTPTGTYEKLFF | TGTGCCTGGACCCCGACAGGGACTTATGAAAAACTGTTTTTT
TRBJ2-7 | TRBV5-1 | TRBD2 | . | CASSLASGTVSYEQYF | TGCGCCAGCAGCTTGGCTAGCGGGACGGTTAGCTACGAGCAGTACTTC
TRBJ1-6 | TRBV5-6 | TRBD1 | . | CASSWGTESPLHF | TGTGCCAGCAGCTGGGGGACAGAATCACCCCTCCACTTT
TRBJ1-1 | TRBV7-8 | . | once | CASSPRRGVNTEAFF | TGTGCCAGCAGCCCCCGCAGGGGAGTGAACACTGAAGCTTTCTTT
TRBJ2-7 | TRBV15 | TRBD1 | . | CATSSDTGGGYEQYF | TGTGCCACCAGCAGTGATACAGGGGGTGGCTACGAGCAGTACTTC
TRBJ2-2 | TRBV4-3 | TRBD2 | . | CASSPTSGSFVGLFF | TGCGCCAGCAGCCCGACTAGCGGGAGCTTCGTCGGGCTGTTTTTT
TRBJ1-5 | TRBV10-3 | TRBD1 | . | CAISEGTGSNQPQHF | TGTGCCATCAGTGAAGGGACAGGTAGCAATCAGCCCCAGCATTTT
TRBJ2-5 | TRBV6-5 | TRBD1 | . | CASSSPGGVGEQYF | TGTGCCAGCAGTTCACCAGGGGGCGTGGGGGAGCAGTACTTC
TRBJ1-1 | TRBV7-3 | . | once | CASTPSGNTEAFF | TGTGCCAGCACTCCGTCGGGTAACACTGAAGCTTTCTTT
TRBJ2-7 | TRBV19 | TRBD2 | . | CASSVLAGASYEQYF | TGTGCCAGTAGTGTTCTAGCGGGAGCATCCTACGAGCAGTACTTC
TRBJ2-6 | TRBV29-1 | . | once | CSVDTGPGANVLTF | TGCAGCGTTGATACAGGGCCTGGGGCCAACGTCCTGACTTTC
TRBJ2-5 | TRBV6-1 | TRBD2 | . | CASSDPGLAEIETQYF | TGTGCCAGCAGTGACCCGGGACTAGCGGAGATAGAGACCCAGTACTTC